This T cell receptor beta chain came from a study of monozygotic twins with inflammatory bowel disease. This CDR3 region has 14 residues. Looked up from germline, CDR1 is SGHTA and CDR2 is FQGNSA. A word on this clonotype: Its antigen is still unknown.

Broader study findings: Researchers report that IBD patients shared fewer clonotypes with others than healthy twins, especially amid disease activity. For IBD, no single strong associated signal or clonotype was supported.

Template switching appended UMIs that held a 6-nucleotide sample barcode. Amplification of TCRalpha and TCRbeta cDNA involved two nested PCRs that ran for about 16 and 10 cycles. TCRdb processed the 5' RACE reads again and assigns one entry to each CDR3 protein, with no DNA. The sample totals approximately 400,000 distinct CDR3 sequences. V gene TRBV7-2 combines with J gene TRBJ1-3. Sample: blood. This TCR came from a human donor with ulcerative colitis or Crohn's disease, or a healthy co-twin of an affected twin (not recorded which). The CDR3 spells CASSQDGSGNTIYF.